The 20 T cell receptor beta chains listed next were all sequenced from one sample in a study of PD-L1 blockade in urothelial cancer. Assay used: immunoSEQ multiplex PCR; TCRdb lists only in-frame clones, some missing. The data hold roughly 56,000 clones, with about four fifths observed a single time. Sequences were derived from PBMCs, sampled around atezolizumab (anti-PD-L1) treatment. The receptors were sampled from a man between 65 and 85 years old with urothelial cancer.

The chain joins TRBV4-1 to TRBJ2-2, with TRBD1 identical over 8 bases. Germline V gives CDR1 MGHRA, CDR2 YSYEKL. The J segment lost 3 bases and the V segment lost 4 bases, leaving 4 bases of the junction unmatched. The length of the CDR3 is 15 residues. CDR3 DNA sequence: TGCGCCAGCAGCCCTCGGACAGGGCACACCGGGGAGCTGTTTTTT. This encodes CASSPRTGHTGELFF.

This chain joins TRBV6-6 and TRBJ2-2; TRBD2 matches at 7 bases. The CDR3 is made up of 14 amino acids. With 7 bases clipped from V and 5 bases from J, the junction kept 7 bases outside the gene matches. The germline V gene has CDR1 MNHNY and CDR2 SVGAGI (reference sequence). Here the CDR3 reads CASKRGEGTGELFF. The CDR3 DNA reads TGTGCCAGCAAACGGGGGGAAGGGACCGGGGAGCTGTTTTTT.

The chain joins TRBV5-1 to TRBJ2-5; a weak D match, TRBD1 (6 bases). CDR3 size: 16 residues. V lost 0 bases to trimming and J lost 4 bases, with 16 bases between them. Per germline, CDR1 SGHRS and CDR2 YFSETQ. DNA of the CDR3: TGCGCCAGCAGCTTGGGTGGACAGAGAAGACCAGAGACCCAGTACTTC. It encodes CASSLGGQRRPETQYF.

This clone was counted only a few times. V is TRBV6-5 and J is TRBJ2-1; 11 bases agree with TRBD2. The CDR3 loop spans 14 amino acids. Germline V CDR1 and CDR2: MNHEY, SVGAGI. V was clipped by 4 bases and J by 6 bases; unmatched bases: 2. Written as DNA, the CDR3 is TGTGCCAGCAGTTTAGCGGGAGGGCCCAATGAGCAGTTCTTC. This translates into CASSLAGGPNEQFF.

The V call is TRBV19, the J call TRBJ2-7; possibly TRBD1 for D (6 bases). Trimming took 5 bases from V and 2 from J, leaving 10 bases between them. CDR1 is LNHDA and CDR2 is SQIVND in the germline V gene (reference sequence). CDR3 length: 13 amino acids. The DNA of the CDR3 is TGTGCCAGTAGTGGGGGCCTTCCCTACGAGCAGTACTTC. Protein product: CASSGGLPYEQYF.

The chain has TRBV29-1 and TRBJ2-3; 7 nucleotides line up with TRBD2. There are 15 residues in the CDR3. Germline CDR1 is SQVTM and CDR2 is ANQGSEA. Germline trimming cut 6 bases from V and 0 bases from J; bases unmatched to any gene: 9. CDR3: CSVPGWGGSTDTQYF. The CDR3 DNA reads as TGCAGCGTCCCCGGTTGGGGGGGTAGCACAGATACGCAGTATTTT.

The genes are TRBV7-3 and TRBJ2-2, with 7 bases lining up with TRBD2. The germline V gene has CDR1 SGHTA and CDR2 FQGTGA. V lost 5 bases, J lost 0 bases, and 6 bases stayed unmatched. This CDR3 is 16 amino acids long. This CDR3 is CASSVNGGTNTGELFF. CDR3 sequence (DNA): TGTGCCAGCAGCGTTAACGGGGGGACGAACACCGGGGAGCTGTTTTTT.

This clone was observed once. The chain is built from TRBV28 and TRBJ2-3; 9 nucleotides align to TRBD1. J gave up 3 bases and V 9 bases, and 4 bases lay outside the gene matches. From germline, CDR1 is MDHEN and CDR2 SYDVKM. The CDR3 is 13 residues long. CDR3 nucleotide sequence: TGTGCCAGTCAACAGGGGGCAACAGATACGCAGTATTTT. Its protein is CASQQGATDTQYF.

DNA of the CDR3: TGTGCCATCGGGGACAGGGGGCTCTTACCATCCTACGAGCAGTACTTC. Translation: CAIGDRGLLPSYEQYF. V is TRBV10-3 and J is TRBJ2-7; TRBD1 aligns across 12 bases. Trimming removed 8 bases from V and 1 base from J; junction bases left unmatched: 9. This CDR3 contains 16 residues. Germline assignment: CDR1 ENHRY and CDR2 SYGVKD.

The rearrangement uses TRBV2 and TRBJ1-1; no clear D gene. Germline lookup yields CDR1 SNHLY and CDR2 FYNNEI. This CDR3 spans 13 amino acids. Trimming took off 3 bases at V and 5 bases at J, with 10 bases between the two ends. The CDR3 DNA reads as TGTGCCAGCAGTGATCAAGGGAGGACTGAAGCTTTCTTT. Translated: CASSDQGRTEAFF.

The rearrangement uses TRBV6-1 and TRBJ1-3; tentatively, D is TRBD1 (6 bases). Trimming removed 8 bases from V and 3 bases from J, with 14 bases in between. The CDR3 length is 14 residues. From germline, CDR1 is MNHNS and CDR2 SASEGT. In DNA form, the CDR3 reads TGTGCCAGCGGTCAACAGGGTAATGGAAACACCATATATTTT. Translating gives CASGQQGNGNTIYF.

The CDR3, as DNA: TGTGCCATCAGTGCGGAGCCATTGGACACCATATATTTT. Its translation is CAISAEPLDTIYF. V is TRBV10-3 and J is TRBJ1-3; D is unclear. V gave up 4 bases and J gave up 8 bases, with 12 bases separating them. Germline CDR1 is ENHRY and CDR2 is SYGVKD. CDR3 size: 13 residues.

V gene TRBV5-6 combines with J gene TRBJ1-2, with D hard to call. The CDR3 loop spans 13 amino acids. In germline, CDR1 is SGHDT, CDR2 YYEEEE. The V gene lost 0 bases and the J gene lost 3 bases, with 6 bases spanning the gap. In DNA, the CDR3 is TGTGCCAGCAGCTTGGGAGTGTACTATGGCTACACCTTC. Its translation: CASSLGVYYGYTF. The variable domain in full, with the rest retrieved from reference TRBV5-6 and TRBJ1-2, is DAGVTQSPTHLIKTRGQQVTLRCSPKSGHDTVSWYQQALGQGPQFIFQYYEEEERQRGNFPDRFSGHQFPNYSSELNVNALLLGDSALYLCASSLGVYYGYTFGSGTRLTVV.

The gene calls are TRBV6-6 and TRBJ1-1; the D is unclear. The CDR3 loop spans 14 amino acids. Trimming left V 2 bases short and J 0 bases short, with 7 bases between. CDR1 and CDR2 (germline): MNHNY, SVGAGI (reference sequence). CDR3 sequence: CASSYTGMNTEAFF. DNA for the CDR3: TGTGCCAGCAGTTACACCGGGATGAACACTGAAGCTTTCTTT.

The CDR3 region is CATSRDVGSGNEQFF. The CDR3 region has the DNA TGTGCCACCAGCAGAGATGTTGGCAGCGGCAATGAGCAGTTCTTC. The V and J genes are TRBV15 and TRBJ2-1, with D perhaps TRBD2 (5 bases). Per germline, CDR1 LNHNV and CDR2 YYDKDF (reference sequence). This CDR3 comprises 15 residues. V lost 0 bases and J 6 bases, leaving 12 bases between the germline ends.

J is TRBJ1-1 and V is TRBV19; D possibly corresponds to TRBD1 (6 bases). CDR1 and CDR2 (germline): LNHDA, SQIVND (reference sequence). The CDR3 sequence is 15 residues long. Trimming pared 6 bases from V and 1 base from J, leaving 15 bases between. CDR3 DNA: TGTGCCAGTAGAGAAATCAGGGGCTGGAACACTGAAGCTTTCTTT. It yields the protein CASREIRGWNTEAFF.

The chain combines TRBV7-8 with TRBJ2-7, with D perhaps TRBD1 (5 bases). The CDR3 runs 16 residues. V lost 5 bases to trimming and J lost 7 bases, with 24 bases between them. The V gene's germline CDR1 is SGHVS and CDR2 FQNEAQ. The CDR3 nucleotides are TGTGCCAGCAGCCACATTGCAACAGGTTTCGTCCAGGAGCAGTACTTC. It yields the protein CASSHIATGFVQEQYF. Looking up the rest from reference TRBV7-8 and TRBJ2-7 gives the full variable domain: GAGVSQSPRYKVAKRGQDVALRCDPISGHVSLFWYQQALGQGPEFLTYFQNEAQLDKSGLPSDRFFAERPEGSVSTLKIQRTQQEDSAVYLCASSHIATGFVQEQYFGPGTRLTVT.

The rearrangement uses TRBV9 and TRBJ2-2; 10 bases line up with TRBD1. CDR1 and CDR2 (germline): SGDLS, YYNGEE. J lost 0 bases, V lost 3 bases, and 2 bases had no gene match. The CDR3 is 16 amino acids. CDR3 residues: CASSAGTGANTGELFF. The CDR3 DNA is TGTGCCAGCAGCGCAGGGACAGGGGCGAACACCGGGGAGCTGTTTTTT.

The rearrangement joins TRBV2 to TRBJ1-4; tentatively, D is TRBD1 (6 bases). V lost 6 bases, J lost 6 bases, and 14 bases lay in between. The CDR3 is made up of 14 amino acids. CDR1 is SNHLY and CDR2 is FYNNEI in the germline V gene. As DNA, the CDR3 is TGTGCCAGCAGGGTGACAGGACTTGATGAAAAACTGTTTTTT. Translated: CASRVTGLDEKLFF.

This clone was picked up one time. The chain couples TRBV5-4 to TRBJ1-4, with D perhaps TRBD1 (6 bases). There are 15 residues in the CDR3. The ends were cut back, 4 bases at V and 3 bases at J, with 13 bases in the middle. Germline-derived CDR1 and CDR2 are SGHNT and YYREEE (reference sequence). The CDR3 loop reads CASSLTRGANEKLFF. The CDR3 region has the DNA TGTGCCAGCAGCCTCACCAGGGGTGCTAATGAAAAACTGTTTTTT.